Below, 7 T cell receptor beta chains from the same sample are listed, as sequenced in a study of Ad26.COV2.S vaccination and SARS-CoV-2 variants. The treatment is: roughly 18 received Ad26.COV2.S at low or high dose, single or two shots; roughly 5 received placebo; per-sample allocation not given. Repertoires come from day 63 after the first vaccine or placebo injection. Sequenced by immunoSEQ multiplex PCR; TCRdb stores in-frame clones only, minus some. The table shows 240,000 or so clones, with roughly 90% occurring only once. Sequencing used peripheral blood, obtained in a trial of Ad26.COV2.S vaccine versus placebo. Receptor source: a person aged 18 to 65 who received the Ad26.COV2.S COVID-19 vaccine or a placebo.

Here the CDR3 DNA reads TGTGCCGCCAAGGGGGACGCGAACACCGGGGAGCTGTTTTTT. It translates to CAAKGDANTGELFF. This sequence joins TRBV7-9 and TRBJ2-2; tentatively, D is TRBD1 (6 bases). In germline, CDR1 is SEHNR, CDR2 FQNEAQ (reference sequence). V shed 11 bases and J shed 0 bases, with 13 bases lying between them. This CDR3 has 14 residues. The full variable domain, completed using reference TRBV7-9 and TRBJ2-2, is DTGVSQNPRHKITKRGQNVTFRCDPISEHNRLYWYRQTLGQGPEFLTYFQNEAQLEKSRLLSDRFSAERPKGSFSTLEIQRTEQGDSAMYLCAAKGDANTGELFFGEGSRLTVL.

This chain links TRBV5-6 with TRBJ2-1; D ambiguous. Germline V gives CDR1 SGHDT, CDR2 YYEEEE. The germline V and J ends were trimmed by 1 base and 6 bases, with 5 bases remaining between them. The length of the CDR3 is 12 residues. CDR3 nucleotide sequence: TGTGCCAGCAGCTTGCCTCCCAATGAGCAGTTCTTC. Translation: CASSLPPNEQFF. Supplemented by reference TRBV5-6 and TRBJ2-1, the full variable domain reads DAGVTQSPTHLIKTRGQQVTLRCSPKSGHDTVSWYQQALGQGPQFIFQYYEEEERQRGNFPDRFSGHQFPNYSSELNVNALLLGDSALYLCASSLPPNEQFFGPGTRLTVL.

On this clone itself: One end of the junction does not line up with germline, which may come from a read error. CDR3 amino acids: CASSFDRLIF. For the CDR3, the DNA is TGCGCCAGCAGCTTTGACAGGCTCATCTTC. The rearrangement uses TRBV10-2 and TRBJ1-2, with a weak D call TRBD1 (6 bases). The CDR3 has 10 amino acids. Germline assignment: CDR1 WSHSY and CDR2 SAAADI.

V gene TRBV27 combines with J gene TRBJ1-3; D unclear. CDR1 MNHEY and CDR2 SMNVEV come from the germline V gene (reference sequence). This CDR3 spans 13 amino acids. V was trimmed by 6 bases and J by 5 bases, leaving 11 bases between them. Here the CDR3 reads CASSADSRNTIYF. The CDR3 DNA follows: TGTGCCAGCAGCGCCGATAGCCGAAACACCATATATTTT.

The J gene is TRBJ2-3, the V gene TRBV6-5; 12 bases map to TRBD2. CDR1 and CDR2 (germline): MNHEY, SVGAGI. CDR3 length: 15 amino acids. The V and J ends lost 6 bases and 3 bases, in that order; junction bases with no gene match: 4. CDR3 DNA: TGTGCCAGCAGCCCCCTAGCGGGAGGGACAGATACGCAGTATTTT. Translation gives CASSPLAGGTDTQYF.

V gene TRBV5-4 combines with J gene TRBJ2-7; D uncertain. Trimming stripped 3 bases from V and 6 bases from J, with 10 bases between. CDR1 and CDR2 from the germline V gene are SGHNT and YYREEE (reference sequence). This CDR3 region has 12 residues. CDR3 region: CASSSTGGEQYF. CDR3 nucleotide sequence: TGTGCCAGCAGCTCAACGGGTGGCGAGCAGTACTTC.

The V call is TRBV19, the J call TRBJ2-7, with 9 bases aligning to TRBD2. The CDR3 totals 15 residues. Germline trimming cut 5 bases from V and 3 bases from J; bases unmatched to any gene: 8. From germline, CDR1 is LNHDA and CDR2 SQIVND (reference sequence). The CDR3 loop reads CASSRQAGGIYEQYF. In DNA, the CDR3 is TGTGCCAGTAGTCGCCAAGCGGGGGGAATCTACGAGCAGTACTTC.